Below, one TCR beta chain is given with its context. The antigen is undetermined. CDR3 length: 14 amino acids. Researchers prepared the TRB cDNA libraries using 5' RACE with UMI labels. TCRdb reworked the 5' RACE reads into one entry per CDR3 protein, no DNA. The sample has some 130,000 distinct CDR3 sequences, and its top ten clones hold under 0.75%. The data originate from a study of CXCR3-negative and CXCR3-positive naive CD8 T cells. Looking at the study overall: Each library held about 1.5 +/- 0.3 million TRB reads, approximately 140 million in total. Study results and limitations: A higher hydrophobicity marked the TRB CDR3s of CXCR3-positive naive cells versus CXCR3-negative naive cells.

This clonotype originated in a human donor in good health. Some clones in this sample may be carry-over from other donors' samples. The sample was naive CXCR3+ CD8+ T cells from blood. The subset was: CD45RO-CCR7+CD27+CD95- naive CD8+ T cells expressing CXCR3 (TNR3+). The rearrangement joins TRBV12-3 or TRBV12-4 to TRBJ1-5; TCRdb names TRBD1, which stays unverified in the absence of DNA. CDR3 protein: CASSLGEGNQPQHF.